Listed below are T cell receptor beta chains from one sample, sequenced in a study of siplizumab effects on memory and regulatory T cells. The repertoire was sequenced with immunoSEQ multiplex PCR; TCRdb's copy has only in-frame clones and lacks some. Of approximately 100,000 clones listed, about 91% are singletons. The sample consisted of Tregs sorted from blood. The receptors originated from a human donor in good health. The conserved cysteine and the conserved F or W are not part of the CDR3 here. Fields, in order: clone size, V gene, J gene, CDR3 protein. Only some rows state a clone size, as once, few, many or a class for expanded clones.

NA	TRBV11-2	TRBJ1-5	ASSRGWRGLEPQH
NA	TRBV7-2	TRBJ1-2	ASSPGTGLGGYGYT
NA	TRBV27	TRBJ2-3	ASSPPGLAGENTDTQY
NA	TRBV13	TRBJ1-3	ASSFVASGNTIY
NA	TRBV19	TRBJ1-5	ASSASYSNQPQH
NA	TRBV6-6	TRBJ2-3	ASAGLDTQY
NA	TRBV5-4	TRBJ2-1	ASNSGSSYNEQF
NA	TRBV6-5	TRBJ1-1	ASSYVGARTEAF
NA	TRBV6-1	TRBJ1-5	ASNHQGSNQPQH
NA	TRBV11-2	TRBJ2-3	ASSLLRGFTDTQY
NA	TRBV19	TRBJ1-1	ASSIRGGRTRLGEAF
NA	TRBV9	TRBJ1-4	ASSERDRGYEKLF
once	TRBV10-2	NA	ASSEVPASYEQY
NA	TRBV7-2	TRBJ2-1	ASSISGRLSSGEQF
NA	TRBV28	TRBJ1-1	ASSAAPLNTEAF
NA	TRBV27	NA	ASSFRGSSYEQY
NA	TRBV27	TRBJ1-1	ASSLDRDTEAF
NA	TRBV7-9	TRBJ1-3	ASSSNRQVLAGNTIY
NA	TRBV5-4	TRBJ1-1	ASSLVRGSTEAF
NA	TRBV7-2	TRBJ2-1	ASSFMREHEQF
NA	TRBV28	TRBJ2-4	ASSPERPGWVAKNIQY
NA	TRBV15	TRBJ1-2	ATSRDRVQYGYT
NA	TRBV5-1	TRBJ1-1	ASSFERGTEAF
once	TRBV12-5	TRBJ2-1	ASDSALNEQF
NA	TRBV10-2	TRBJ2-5	ASKRGAYETQY